The 19 T cell receptor beta chains reported below all come from one sample, sequenced in a study of CD8 T cells in Susac syndrome. Reverse transcription of about 0.5 to 1 ug RNA was carried out with random hexamers. Via MiXCR, TCRdb re-called the immunoSEQ multiplex PCR reads, giving one row per CDR3 protein. The sample yields roughly 150,000 distinct CDR3 sequences, around 94% seen once. Specimen: CD4+ T cells from PBMCs. Receptor source: a human donor with multiple sclerosis.

The rearrangement joins TRBV6-2 or TRBV6-3 to TRBJ2-2; D unresolved. The CDR3 has 14 amino acids. CDR1 and CDR2 (germline): MNHEY, SVGEGT. V shed 6 bases and J shed 2 bases, with 10 bases lying between them. CDR3 nucleotides: TGTGCCAGCAGAAGTACACAAAACACCGGGGAGCTGTTTTTT. Its protein product is CASRSTQNTGELFF.

The V gene is TRBV27, the J gene TRBJ1-2; the D is unclear. This CDR3 spans 14 amino acids. Germline V lookup: CDR1 MNHEY, CDR2 SMNVEV (reference sequence). Deletions cut 5 bases from V and 4 bases from J, with 14 bases between. CDR3 sequence: CASSTGGLPYGYTF. CDR3 bases: TGTGCCAGCAGTACCGGCGGACTACCCTATGGCTACACCTTC.

The chain uses TRBV20-1 and TRBJ1-1, with no clear D. Germline V gene lookup returns CDR1 DFQATT and CDR2 SNEGSKA (reference sequence). The ends were cut back, 0 bases at V and 10 bases at J, with 15 bases in the middle. The CDR3 is 13 residues long. The CDR3 DNA reads as TGCAGTGCTAGAGATGGGCAGAGGGAGAGAGCTTTCTTT. Its protein is CSARDGQRERAFF.

The chain carries TRBV27 and TRBJ2-1, with D perhaps matching TRBD2 (6 bases). V was clipped by 5 bases and J by 6 bases, with 14 bases between them. Germline V gives CDR1 MNHEY, CDR2 SMNVEV (reference sequence). The CDR3 totals 14 residues. The CDR3 sequence: CASSPPPSVNEQFF. The CDR3 coding sequence is TGTGCCAGCAGTCCACCCCCTAGCGTCAATGAGCAGTTCTTC.

This chain uses TRBV27 with TRBJ1-1; a possible D gene is TRBD1 (6 bases). Trimming took off 7 bases at V and 5 bases at J, with 20 bases between the two ends. Germline V gene data show CDR1 as MNHEY and CDR2 as SMNVEV (reference sequence). The CDR3 sequence is 15 residues long. The CDR3 sequence: CASKGLGEGETEAFF. Here the CDR3 DNA reads TGTGCCAGCAAAGGACTAGGAGAGGGGGAAACTGAAGCTTTCTTT.

The CDR3 coding sequence is TGTGCCAGCAGTTCTACCCAACTAGCGGGCGATCAGCAGTACTTC. Protein product: CASSSTQLAGDQQYF. V and J are TRBV28 and TRBJ2-7; 9 bases map to TRBD2. V lost 4 bases, J lost 8 bases, and 12 bases stayed unmatched. The CDR3 sequence is 15 residues long. Looked up from germline, CDR1 is MDHEN and CDR2 is SYDVKM.

The chain couples TRBV24-1 to TRBJ2-5, with 7 bases identical to TRBD1. CDR1 is KGHDR, CDR2 SFDVKD, per germline. With 7 bases clipped from V and 1 base from J, the junction kept 2 bases outside the gene matches. The CDR3 is 13 residues long. The CDR3 is CATSGTAQETQYF. The CDR3, as DNA: TGTGCCACCAGCGGGACAGCCCAAGAGACCCAGTACTTC.

The rearrangement joins TRBV5-4 to TRBJ2-3, with D hard to call. V was trimmed by 5 bases and J by 4 bases, leaving 11 bases between them. Germline loops: CDR1 SGHNT, CDR2 YYREEE (reference sequence). The CDR3 covers 13 residues. The CDR3 DNA is TGTGCCAGCAGACCCGGACCCGCAGATACGCAGTATTTT. Its translation is CASRPGPADTQYF.

J is TRBJ2-1 and V is TRBV14; D may be TRBD2 (6 bases). With 0 bases removed from V and 0 bases from J, the gap between germline ends came to 9 bases. Germline V gene lookup returns CDR1 SGHDN and CDR2 FVKESK. There are 16 residues in the CDR3. CDR3 bases: TGTGCCAGCAGCCAAGAGGCGGGAAGCTCCTACAATGAGCAGTTCTTC. The encoded protein is CASSQEAGSSYNEQFF.

This clonotype was picked up one time. The chain joins TRBV28 to TRBJ2-7; D may match TRBD1 or TRBD2 (6 bases each). The CDR3 is made up of 14 amino acids. CDR1 and CDR2 from the germline V gene are MDHEN and SYDVKM. The ends were cut back, 5 bases at V and 6 bases at J, with 17 bases in the middle. CDR3 in amino acids: CASSGPGAGSEQYF. CDR3 coding DNA: TGTGCCAGCAGTGGGCCGGGGGCGGGTTCCGAGCAGTACTTC.

The V call is TRBV20-1, the J call TRBJ1-1; possible D gene TRBD1, 6 bases. Germline V gives CDR1 DFQATT, CDR2 SNEGSKA (reference sequence). This CDR3 has 12 residues. The V end lost 3 bases, the J end lost 5 bases, and 10 bases lay between the germline ends. CDR3 in DNA: TGCAGTGCTAGGGGGGCTGAGACTGAAGCTTTCTTT. The encoded protein is CSARGAETEAFF.

The chain carries TRBV11-2 and TRBJ2-7; D gene ambiguous. CDR1 SGHAT and CDR2 FQNNGV come from the germline V gene. This CDR3 is 13 amino acids long. V gave up 4 bases and J gave up 3 bases, with 10 bases separating them. CDR3 in DNA: TGTGCCAGCAGCTCCACTAAAGGCTACGAGCAGTACTTC. This translates into CASSSTKGYEQYF. Supplemented by reference TRBV11-2 and TRBJ2-7, the full variable domain reads EAGVAQSPRYKIIEKRQSVAFWCNPISGHATLYWYQQILGQGPKLLIQFQNNGVVDDSQLPKDRFSAERLKGVDSTLKIQPAKLEDSAVYLCASSSTKGYEQYFGPGTRLTVT.

The CDR3 region is CASSRGTEETQYF. Written as DNA, the CDR3 is TGTGCCAGCAGTCGTGGGACAGAAGAGACCCAGTACTTC. The chain is built from TRBV12-3 or TRBV12-4 and TRBJ2-5; TRBD1 matches 7 bases. CDR3 size: 13 residues. J gave up 3 bases and V 5 bases, and 3 bases lay outside the gene matches.

J is TRBJ2-2 and V is TRBV6-5; D is unresolved. This CDR3 is 13 amino acids long. The V gene's germline CDR1 is MNHEY and CDR2 SVGAGI. The V gene lost 6 bases and the J gene lost 2 bases, with 7 bases spanning the gap. The CDR3 nucleotides are TGTGCCAGCAGGATTTATAACACCGGGGAGCTGTTTTTT. Its translation is CASRIYNTGELFF.

The chain recombines TRBV5-1 with TRBJ2-4; 13 bases map to TRBD2. Germline CDR1 is SGHRS and CDR2 is YFSETQ. The CDR3 runs 17 residues. V shed 0 bases, J shed 7 bases, and the junction held 7 bases outside the gene matches. The CDR3 nucleotides read TGCGCCAGCAGCTTGGCCGGACTAGCGGGAGCTCAGAACATTCAGTACTTC. Translation gives CASSLAGLAGAQNIQYF. Complete variable domain (other parts from reference TRBV5-1 and TRBJ2-4): KAGVTQTPRYLIKTRGQQVTLSCSPISGHRSVSWYQQTPGQGLQFLFEYFSETQRNKGNFPGRFSGRQFSNSRSEMNVSTLELGDSALYLCASSLAGLAGAQNIQYFGAGTRLSVL.

The chain has TRBV5-1 and TRBJ2-1; a possible D gene is TRBD1 (5 bases). Germline V gene data show CDR1 as SGHRS and CDR2 as YFSETQ. The CDR3 totals 13 residues. Trimming cost V 7 bases and J 15 bases, with 23 bases left between them. CDR3 DNA: TGCGCCAGCTCTTCTTCCACACAGGACCTGGGGTTCTTC. This sequence encodes CASSSSTQDLGFF.

The chain has TRBV4-1 and TRBJ1-5; D gene unclear. The V end lost 0 bases, the J end lost 1 base, and 7 bases lay between the germline ends. This CDR3 spans 15 amino acids. In germline, CDR1 is MGHRA, CDR2 YSYEKL. CDR3 residues: CASSQDGRSNQPQHF. In DNA, the CDR3 is TGCGCCAGCAGCCAAGATGGACGGAGCAATCAGCCCCAGCATTTT.

The gene calls are TRBV5-1 and TRBJ2-6; 9 bases are shared with TRBD1. After removal of 4 bases from V and 0 bases from J, the junction contained 5 bases not matched to a gene. The CDR3 runs to 17 residues. CDR1 and CDR2 from the germline V gene are SGHRS and YFSETQ. The CDR3: CASSMTGGYSGANVLTF. In nucleotides, the CDR3 is TGCGCCAGCAGCATGACAGGGGGTTACTCTGGGGCCAACGTCCTGACTTTC.

The genes are TRBV20-1 and TRBJ1-5; TRBD1 matches at 10 bases. J was trimmed by 7 bases and V by 4 bases; bases with no gene match: 13. The CDR3 runs to 16 residues. From germline, CDR1 is DFQATT and CDR2 SNEGSKA (reference sequence). The CDR3 region is CSATRFGTGAGQPQHF. The CDR3 DNA sequence: TGCAGTGCTACCCGTTTCGGGACAGGGGCGGGACAGCCCCAGCATTTT.